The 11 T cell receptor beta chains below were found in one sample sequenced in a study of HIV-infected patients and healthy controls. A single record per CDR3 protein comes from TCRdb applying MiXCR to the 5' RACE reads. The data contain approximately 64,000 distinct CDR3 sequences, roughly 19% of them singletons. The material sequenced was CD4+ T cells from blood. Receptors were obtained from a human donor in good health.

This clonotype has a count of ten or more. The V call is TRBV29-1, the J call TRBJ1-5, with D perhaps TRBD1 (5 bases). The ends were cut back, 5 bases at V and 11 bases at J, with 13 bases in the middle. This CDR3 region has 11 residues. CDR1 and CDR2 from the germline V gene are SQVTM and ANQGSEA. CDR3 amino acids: CSVWEAGAQHF. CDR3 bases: TGCAGCGTTTGGGAGGCGGGGGCCCAGCATTTT. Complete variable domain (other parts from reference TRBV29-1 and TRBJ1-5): SAVISQKPSRDICQRGTSLTIQCQVDSQVTMMFWYRQQPGQSLTLIATANQGSEATYESGFVIDKFPISRPNLTFSTLTVSNMSPEDSSIYLCSVWEAGAQHFGDGTRLSIL.

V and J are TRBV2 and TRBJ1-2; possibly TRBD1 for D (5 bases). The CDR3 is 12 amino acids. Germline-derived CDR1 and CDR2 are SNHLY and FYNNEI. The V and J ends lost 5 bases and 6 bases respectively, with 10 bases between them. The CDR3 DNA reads TGTGCCAGCAGTCCACAGGAAAATGGCTACACCTTC. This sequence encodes CASSPQENGYTF.

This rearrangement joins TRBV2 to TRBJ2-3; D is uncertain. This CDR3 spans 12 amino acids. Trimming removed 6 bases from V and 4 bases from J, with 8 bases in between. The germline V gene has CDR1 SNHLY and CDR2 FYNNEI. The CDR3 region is CASSPTADTQYF. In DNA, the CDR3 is TGTGCCAGCAGCCCGACGGCAGATACGCAGTATTTT.

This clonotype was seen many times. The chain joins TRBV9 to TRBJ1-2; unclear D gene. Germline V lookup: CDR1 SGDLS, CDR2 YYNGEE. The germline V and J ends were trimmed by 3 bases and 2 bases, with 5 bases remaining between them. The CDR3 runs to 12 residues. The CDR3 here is CASSGLNYGYTF. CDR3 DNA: TGTGCCAGCAGCGGCTTAAACTATGGCTACACCTTC.

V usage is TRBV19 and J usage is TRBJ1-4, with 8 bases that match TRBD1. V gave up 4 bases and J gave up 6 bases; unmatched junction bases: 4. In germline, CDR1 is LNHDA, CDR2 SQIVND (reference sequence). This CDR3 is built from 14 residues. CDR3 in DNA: TGTGCCAGTAGTAGGACAGGGAGGGATGAAAAACTGTTTTTT. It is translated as CASSRTGRDEKLFF.

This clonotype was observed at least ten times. CDR3 loop: CASRPSWQEETQYF. The CDR3 DNA follows: TGTGCCAGTCGCCCTTCGTGGCAAGAAGAGACCCAGTACTTC. The chain is built from TRBV6-5 and TRBJ2-5, with D hard to call. V gave up 9 bases and J gave up 3 bases, with 17 bases separating them. Germline V lookup: CDR1 MNHEY, CDR2 SVGAGI. This CDR3 is built from 14 residues.

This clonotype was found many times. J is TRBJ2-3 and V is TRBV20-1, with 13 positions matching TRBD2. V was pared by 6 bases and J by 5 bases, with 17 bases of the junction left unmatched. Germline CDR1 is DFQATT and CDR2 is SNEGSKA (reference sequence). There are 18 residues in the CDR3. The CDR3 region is CSATRQELAGGPLDTQYF. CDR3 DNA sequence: TGCAGTGCAACGAGACAGGAACTAGCGGGAGGGCCCCTAGATACGCAGTATTTT.

DNA for the CDR3: TGTGCCAGCTCGCCAACCGAGGCCTACAATGAGCAGTTCTTC. Translating it yields CASSPTEAYNEQFF. The genes are TRBV18 and TRBJ2-1, with D hard to call. There are 14 residues in the CDR3. The V end was cut by 6 bases, the J end by 2 bases, with 11 bases between. Germline lookup yields CDR1 KGHSH and CDR2 LQKENI. Based on the CDR3 plus reference TRBV18 and TRBJ2-1, the full variable domain is NAGVMQNPRHLVRRRGQEARLRCSPMKGHSHVYWYRQLPEEGLKFMVYLQKENIIDESGMPKERFSAEFPKEGPSILRIQQVVRGDSAAYFCASSPTEAYNEQFFGPGTRLTVL.

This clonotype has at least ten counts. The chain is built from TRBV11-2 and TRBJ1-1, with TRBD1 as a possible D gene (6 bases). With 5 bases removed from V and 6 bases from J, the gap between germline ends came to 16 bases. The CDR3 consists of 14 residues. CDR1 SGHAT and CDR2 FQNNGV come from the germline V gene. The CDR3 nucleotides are TGTGCCAGCAGCCACGAGGGCAGGGGCGCTGAAGCTTTCTTT. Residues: CASSHEGRGAEAFF.

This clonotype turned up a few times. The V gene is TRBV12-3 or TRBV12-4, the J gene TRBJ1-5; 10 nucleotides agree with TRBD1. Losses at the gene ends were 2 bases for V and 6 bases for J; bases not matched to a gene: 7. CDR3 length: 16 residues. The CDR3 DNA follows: TGTGCCAGCAGTTTACCGGGACAGGGGTGGGGTCAGCCCCAGCATTTT. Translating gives CASSLPGQGWGQPQHF.

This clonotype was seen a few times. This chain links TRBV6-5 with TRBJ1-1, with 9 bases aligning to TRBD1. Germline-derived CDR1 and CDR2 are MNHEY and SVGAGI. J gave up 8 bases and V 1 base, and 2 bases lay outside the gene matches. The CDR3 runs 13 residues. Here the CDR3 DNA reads TGTGCCAGCAGTTACTTGGGACAGGGCGAAGCTTTCTTT. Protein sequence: CASSYLGQGEAFF.